The 9 T cell receptor beta chains in this list originate from one sample, sequenced in a study of tumor-infiltrating lymphocytes in primary liver carcinoma. From roughly 0.5 ug total RNA, TCR beta cDNA was generated with a primer in the constant region. Three nested multiplex PCR rounds, a slightly modified ARM-PCR method, built the TCR beta libraries. In the first two PCR rounds, TRBV1-TRBV30 forward primers were paired with a C-beta reverse primer, and each round lasted approximately 9 cycles. From the multiplex PCR reads, TCRdb called clonotypes with MiXCR, one entry per CDR3 protein. The sample holds 40,000 to 60,000 distinct CDR3 sequences, around 64% seen once. Total RNA and DNA came together from around 18-30 mg of bulk tissue without cell sorting. Sequenced material: liver tumor tissue from sampling region 5. Subset defined: tumor region T5, tumor centre. Receptors were obtained from a man between 35 and 55 years old with primary liver carcinoma and hepatitis B virus infection.

Remarks on this clonotype: In this CDR3 the conserved last residue, phenylalanine or tryptophan, is missing, so a read error is likely. The chain carries TRBV29-1 and TRBJ2-1; TRBD2 aligns across 7 bases. The germline gives CDR1 SQVTM, CDR2 ANQGSEA. This CDR3 has 14 amino acids. Here the CDR3 reads CGAGGGSSYNEQFL. DNA for the CDR3: TGCGGCGCTGGGGGGGGAAGCTCCTACAATGAGCAGTTCTTA.

Concerning this clonotype: Likely a read error: the CDR3 ends without its conserved phenylalanine or tryptophan. The DNA is left out, because the CDR3 cannot be placed on it with certainty; the CDR3 is given as TCRdb lists it. J is TRBJ2-7 and V is TRBV6-1; the D call TRBD1 from the table was never checked on the DNA. CDR1 is MNHNS, CDR2 SASEGT, per germline. Including both end residues, the CDR3 is 14 amino acids long. Here the CDR3 reads CASSEFGRGAKHYL.

Comment on this clonotype: The CDR3 carries no conserved terminal phenylalanine or tryptophan, so it likely arises from a read error. No DNA is shown, since the ends of the CDR3 on it are uncertain; the CDR3 is the one TCRdb lists. The V gene is TRBV11-2, the J gene TRBJ2-5; TRBD1 is the table's D call and was not checked against the DNA. The CDR3 is 15 amino acids in total, end residues counted. The germline gives CDR1 SGHAT, CDR2 FQNNGV. The CDR3 region is CVSSDLTGAGETPYL.

The chain is built from TRBV11-2 and TRBJ2-1; TRBD1 agrees at 11 bases. The CDR3 extends over 15 amino acids. J lost 6 bases, V lost 7 bases, and 8 bases had no gene match. Germline V gene data show CDR1 as SGHAT and CDR2 as FQNNGV. The CDR3, as DNA: TGTGCCAGCATGGGGGGGACAGGGGGAGTCAATGAGCAGTTCTTC. Its protein is CASMGGTGGVNEQFF.

As for this clonotype: The CDR3 does not end in the conserved phenylalanine or tryptophan, so this is likely a read error. V and J are TRBV5-1 and TRBJ2-1; D not resolved. This CDR3 comprises 15 residues. Germline lookup yields CDR1 SGHRS and CDR2 YFSETQ. Trimming shortened V by 4 bases and J by 5 bases, and 16 bases separated the two germline ends. CDR3 sequence: CASSPTEAVNNEQFL. As DNA, the CDR3 is TGCGCCAGCAGCCCCACTGAGGCAGTAAACAATGAGCAGTTCCTC.

Comments on this clonotype: An end of the junction does not agree with germline; a read error may underlie this. V is TRBV11-2 and J is TRBJ2-2; TRBD2 is a possible D gene (5 bases). Germline lookup yields CDR1 SGHAT and CDR2 FQNNGV. There are 17 residues in the CDR3. The CDR3 nucleotides read TGTGCCAGCAGCTTTGATCGGAACGGGGTCGGCACCAGGGAGCTGTTTTTT. Encoded protein: CASSFDRNGVGTRELFF.

The sample holds one count of this clonotype. The germline gene is not matched at one end of the junction; a read error may be the cause. CDR3 residues: CASGSPGATNAGELFF. The CDR3 DNA sequence: TGTGCTAGTGGTTCTCCTGGGGCCACGAACGCCGGGGAGCTGTTTTTT. V gene TRBV12-5 combines with J gene TRBJ2-2; tentative D call: TRBD1 (5 bases). The V gene's germline CDR1 is LGHNT and CDR2 FRNRAP. The CDR3 runs 16 residues.

This clonotype was seen only once. The chain uses TRBV4-2 and TRBJ2-7, with 8 bases that match TRBD2. Germline V gives CDR1 LGHNA, CDR2 YNFKEQ. There are 17 residues in the CDR3. Losses at the gene ends were 11 bases for V and 2 bases for J; bases not matched to a gene: 20. In DNA, the CDR3 is TGTGCCGCTACTGGACTAGCTGGAGTTTATAAGACCTACGAGCAGTACTTC. Translated: CAATGLAGVYKTYEQYF.

This clonotype was observed many times. This chain connects TRBV5-6 to TRBJ2-3, with a tentative D call TRBD2 (5 bases). Germline V gene data show CDR1 as SGHDT and CDR2 as YYEEEE. The length of the CDR3 is 15 residues. V was shortened by 0 bases and J by 3 bases, with 11 bases between the two germline ends. DNA for the CDR3: TGTGCCAGCAGCTTGGATCCCGGGAATACAGATACGCAGTATTTT. Translated, it gives CASSLDPGNTDTQYF.